This paragraph covers one T cell receptor beta chain sequence. This clone's antigen is unknown. No much larger clone is present one base from it, and per-base qualities are unavailable. This entry comes from a study of shared clonotypes between healthy human individuals (dated by TCRdb to the early 2020s). About the investigation overall: The cohort comprised a couple of women and a few men aged 18 to 49 years. For each donor, CD4 naive and CD4 memory were each run on three plates, CD8 naive on two plates, and CD8 memory on one plate. To estimate repertoire size and how much clonotypes are shared between individuals, the study performed deep sequencing of blood TCR repertoires from roughly five healthy adults. Libraries were prepared and TCR repertoires were sequenced by different laboratories using diverse techniques, in order to increase sequencing depth and limit assay-specific biases. Each donor's leukapheresis produced roughly between roughly 0.85 and 10 billion PBMCs.

Per the germline V gene (reference sequence), LNHDA is the CDR1 and SQIVND is the CDR2. Inclusive of the bounding cysteine and phenylalanine, the CDR3 is 14 residues long. The read is trimmed to its CDR3 DNA, 42 bases read in frame from base 1. Trimming at the junction amounts to 3 bases on V and 0 bases on J, and the germline ends lie 8 bases apart. The donors were healthy, HIV-negative adults with no recently reported acute infections or vaccinations. All donors were Caucasian adults living in Nashville, Tennessee, USA. CD4+ T cells were enriched by magnetic negative selection, after which naive cells were positively selected on CD45RA and the negative fraction was taken as the memory subset. After blood collection by leukapheresis, PBMCs were isolated using Ficoll-Histopaque density gradient centrifugation and then cryopreserved in the vapor phase of liquid nitrogen. Purity and quantity of every magnetically sorted T cell population were checked by analytical flow cytometry. From each sorted fraction, genomic DNA was isolated and quantified by UV absorbance on a Nanodrop 2000c.

Results and caveats for the whole study, not just this receptor: Incomplete sequencing was indicated by rarefaction of sorted-subset datasets, despite the large sequencing depth. Pairwise subsampling led to the expectation that sequencing depth would affect the degree of clonotype sharing among donors. Naive subsets generally had larger estimated clonotype richness than memory subsets. When a handful of donors were compared, the shared fraction of clonotypes was about 5% for naive CD4, around 3.6% for naive CD8, 2% to 2.5% for memory CD4, and 0.35% to 0.4% for memory CD8. Sampling was restricted to blood, and TCR repertoires in tissue are likely to differ from TCR repertoires in blood. Because the study included a small number of donors, the genetic and exposure-history diversity represented was limited. Higher generation probabilities were observed for clonotypes shared by all four sorted-subset donors than for non-shared clonotypes.

Using the deep immunoSEQ assay, TCR CDR3 regions were amplified from genomic DNA by multiplex PCR. Genomic DNA extracted from each cell subset was distributed evenly over all wells of several immunoSEQ 96-well plates, and each plate served as one replicate. For sorted subsets, each replicate PCR was loaded with approximately 0.2 ug genomic DNA, equivalent to roughly 30,000 T cell genomes. Purified libraries were measured with a Qubit 3.0 fluorometer, size-checked on a Bioanalyzer 2100, and measured again with the KAPA Library Quantification kit. Each immunoSEQ 96-well plate was sequenced on its own single-read 150-cycle Illumina NextSeq 550 flow cell. Concerning the study's data processing: Because the immunoSEQ output included only junctional sequences and no quality scores, the filtering could not be the same as the filtering used for full-length reads. Sequences were annotated with PyIR, a Python wrapper for IgBLAST v1.9, using IMGT germline references to assign V/J genes and CDR3. Reads with weak V/J assignments (E-value above 1e-6), missing CDR3, stop codons, out-of-frame junctions, or ambiguous translated residues were removed. A V3J clonotype was defined by an identical inferred V gene, J gene, and CDR3 amino acid sequence. Percentage overlap between repertoires was calculated by dividing the number of shared unique clonotypes by the size of the smaller repertoire. Three approaches were used to assess repertoire richness: RTK rarefaction, the Chao1 estimator, and Recon v2.1 estimates of unobserved clonotypes. Generation probabilities were computed with OLGA for all TCRbeta clonotypes obtained by the gDNA method from four donors. TCRdb provides this immuneACCESS table in a form limited to in-frame rearrangements. Some clones are lacking; in checked studies, under half of them reflect an unresolved V gene, and why the rest are absent is not known. V and J calls and clone size follow that table, whereas D and trimming were derived from the DNA. This sample comprises 2,500,000 or so clones, around 94% of them detected only once. Of the sample, more than 0.12% is held by the ten largest clones.

The rearrangement combines TRBV19 with TRBJ1-2, with an unclear D gene assignment. The clonotype was recovered from a man younger than 30 in good health. Sequenced material: naive CD4+ T cells sorted from blood. What the cell subset or site label conveys for this sample: CD45RA+ positively selected. The CDR3 here reads CASSMPEANYGYTF. In nucleotides, the sequence is TGTGCCAGTAGTATGCCGGAAGCTAACTATGGCTACACCTTC.